This T cell receptor beta chain was found in a study of Graves' ophthalmopathy and Graves' hyperthyroidism. On the study more broadly: The collection of peripheral blood took place at initial diagnosis, before any treatment.

For repertoire sequencing, the TCR beta CDR3 regions were amplified from RNA transcripts. Second-round multiplex PCR came after first-round RT-PCR with HTBI primers. One entry per CDR3 protein, called by TCRdb with MiXCR from the multiplex PCR reads. The sample yields around 400,000 distinct CDR3 sequences, 15% to 20% seen once. V was clipped by 0 bases and J by 7 bases, with 7 bases between them. The germline V gene has CDR1 LNHDA and CDR2 SQIVND (reference sequence). CDR3 length: 13 amino acids. This clonotype was detected ten times or more. Its target is unknown. The authors used Ficoll-Paque density gradient centrifugation to separate PBMCs. The input was approximately 10 ml of fresh peripheral blood. Broader study findings: In separating ophthalmopathy from stable hyperthyroidism, a 13-signature model achieved about 90% sensitivity and approximately 80% specificity. As the model predicted ophthalmopathy progression, it achieved a sensitivity of 70.59% and a specificity of 72.22%.

The chain has TRBV19 and TRBJ1-5; no reliable D call. This sequence originates from a woman younger than 30 with Graves' ophthalmopathy. Sequencing was carried out using peripheral blood. The CDR3 is CASSIDESQPQHF. The CDR3, as DNA: TGTGCCAGTAGTATAGATGAATCGCAGCCCCAGCATTTT.